The next 4 T cell receptor beta chains were all read from a single sample in a study of T cell responses to AZD1222 COVID-19 vaccine. This table comes from immunoSEQ multiplex PCR, and its TCRdb copy is limited to in-frame clones, with some not included. The profile shows about 92,000 clones, 70% to 90% of them singletons. The sequencing here drew on peripheral blood, taken on day 0 of AZD1222 vaccination. These TCRs come from an adult in good health.

The chain combines TRBV28 with TRBJ2-1; 11 bases are shared with TRBD2. Trimming cost V 5 bases and J 4 bases; bases outside gene matches: 4. This CDR3 is 15 amino acids long. Germline V CDR1 and CDR2: MDHEN, SYDVKM. The CDR3 region has the DNA TGTGCCAGCAGTGTAGGGACTAGCGGTTACAATGAGCAGTTCTTC. Protein sequence: CASSVGTSGYNEQFF.

The DNA of the CDR3 is TGTGCCAGCAGTTTGGGGGGGAACGGAAACACCATATATTTT. Translation: CASSLGGNGNTIYF. The rearrangement uses TRBV28 and TRBJ1-3, with D possibly being TRBD1 (5 bases). Trimming pared 3 bases from V and 4 bases from J, leaving 10 bases between. CDR1 MDHEN and CDR2 SYDVKM come from the germline V gene. This CDR3 is 14 amino acids long.

The chain recombines TRBV27 with TRBJ2-5; 11 bases map to TRBD2. The CDR3 has 16 amino acids. The germline CDR1 and CDR2 sequences are MNHEY and SMNVEV (reference sequence). The ends lost 3 bases at V and 0 bases at J; junction bases unmatched: 3. CDR3 amino acids: CASSFTSGSDQETQYF. The CDR3 nucleotides are TGTGCCAGCAGTTTCACTAGCGGGAGTGACCAAGAGACCCAGTACTTC.

V and J are TRBV3-1 (or the pseudogene TRBV3-2) and TRBJ1-1; 11 bases line up with TRBD1. Trimming took 0 bases from V and 3 from J; bases not matched to a gene: 6. Germline CDR1 reads LGHDT; CDR2 reads YNNKEL (reference sequence). The CDR3 sequence is 17 residues long. CDR3 region: CASSQEGTGGWHTEAFF. The CDR3 DNA reads as TGTGCCAGCAGCCAAGAGGGGACAGGGGGTTGGCACACTGAAGCTTTCTTT.